This T cell receptor (beta chain) was sequenced for a study of human T cells and chemical hapten exposure. The overall study: Slight volume differences across pooled libraries mainly accounted for varying per-sample TCR yields.

Original handling: Across samples, TCR counts had a median of roughly 96,000 and ranged from about 23,224 to 690,600. TCRdb re-called the RACE reads through MiXCR, storing one row per CDR3 protein. In this record, the V and J calls reflect TCRdb's handling and not the investigators' own analysis. Among about 77,000 distinct CDR3 sequences listed, 8.5% to 10% were seen once. The CDR3 totals 15 residues. V was shortened by 4 bases and J by 6 bases, with 15 bases between the two germline ends. From germline, CDR1 is SEHNR and CDR2 FQNEAQ (reference sequence). Time point denoted: healthy volunteer bleed at 6 weeks. Total RNA was isolated from unfractionated whole blood. Study-wide points: TCRs exceeding 1 in 1000 frequency stayed unchanged with DPC sensitization.

This clonotype was detected many times. As yet, its antigen is unknown. This clonotype was obtained from a female donor in good health. Some clones in this sample may be carry-over from other donors' samples. The rearrangement uses TRBV7-9 and TRBJ1-4, with TRBD1 as a possible D gene (6 bases). Sequenced sample: whole blood. This CDR3 is CASSSQGSRDEKLFF. The CDR3, as DNA: TGTGCCAGCAGCTCACAGGGATCAAGGGATGAAAAACTGTTTTTT.